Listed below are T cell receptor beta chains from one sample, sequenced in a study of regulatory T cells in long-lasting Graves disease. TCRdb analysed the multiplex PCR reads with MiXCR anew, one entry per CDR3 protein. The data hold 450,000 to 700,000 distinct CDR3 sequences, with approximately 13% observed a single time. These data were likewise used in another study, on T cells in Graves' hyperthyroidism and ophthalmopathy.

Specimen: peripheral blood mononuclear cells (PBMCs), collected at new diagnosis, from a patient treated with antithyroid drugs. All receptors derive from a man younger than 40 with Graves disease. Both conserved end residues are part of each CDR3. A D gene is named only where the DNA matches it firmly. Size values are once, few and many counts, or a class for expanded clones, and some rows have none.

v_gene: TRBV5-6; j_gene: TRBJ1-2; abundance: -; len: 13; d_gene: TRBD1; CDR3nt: TGTGCCAGCAGACCGACAGGGGGCAATGGCTACACCTTC; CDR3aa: CASRPTGGNGYTF
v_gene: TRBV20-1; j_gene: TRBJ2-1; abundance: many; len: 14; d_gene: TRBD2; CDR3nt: TGCAGTGCTAGATCGCCTAGCGGGAACAATGAGCAGTTCTTC; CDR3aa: CSARSPSGNNEQFF
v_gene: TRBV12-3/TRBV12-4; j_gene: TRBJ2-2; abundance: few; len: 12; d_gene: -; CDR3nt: TGTGCCAGCAGTGCCGACACCGGGGAGCTGTTTTTT; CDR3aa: CASSADTGELFF
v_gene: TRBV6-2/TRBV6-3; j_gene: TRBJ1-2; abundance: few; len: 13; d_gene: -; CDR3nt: TGTGCCAGCAGCTACAGGGAACACTATGGCTACACCTTC; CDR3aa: CASSYREHYGYTF
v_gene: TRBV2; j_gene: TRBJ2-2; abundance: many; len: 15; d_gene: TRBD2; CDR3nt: TGTGCCAGCAGTGAACTAGCGGGGACCTCCGGGGAGCTGTTTTTT; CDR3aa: CASSELAGTSGELFF
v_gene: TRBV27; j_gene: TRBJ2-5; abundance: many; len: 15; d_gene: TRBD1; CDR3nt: TGTGCCAGCAGTCCCTGGACAGGTGGTCCAGAGACCCAGTACTTC; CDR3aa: CASSPWTGGPETQYF
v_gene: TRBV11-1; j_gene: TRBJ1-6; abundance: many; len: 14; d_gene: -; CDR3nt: TGTGCCAGCAGCTACCGAGGGTGGAATTCACCCCTCCACTTT; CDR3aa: CASSYRGWNSPLHF
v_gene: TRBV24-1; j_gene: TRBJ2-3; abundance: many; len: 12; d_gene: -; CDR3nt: TGTGCCACCTCCGCTAGAGCAGATACGCAGTATTTT; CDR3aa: CATSARADTQYF
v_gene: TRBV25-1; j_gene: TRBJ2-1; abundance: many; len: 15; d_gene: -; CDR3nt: TGTGCCAGCAGTGCCAGGGAGGCAGAAACAAATGAGCAGTTCTTC; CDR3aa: CASSAREAETNEQFF
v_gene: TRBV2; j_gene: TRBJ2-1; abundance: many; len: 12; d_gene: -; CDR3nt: TGTGCCACATGGGGGGGGCGGGATGAGCAGTTCTTC; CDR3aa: CATWGGRDEQFF
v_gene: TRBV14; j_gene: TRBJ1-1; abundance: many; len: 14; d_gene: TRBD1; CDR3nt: TGTGCCAGCAGCACGGGACAGATGAACACTGAAGCTTTCTTT; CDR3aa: CASSTGQMNTEAFF
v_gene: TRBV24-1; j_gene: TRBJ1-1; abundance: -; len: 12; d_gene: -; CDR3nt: TGTGCCACCAGTGGGGGAAACACTGAAGCTTTCTTT; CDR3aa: CATSGGNTEAFF
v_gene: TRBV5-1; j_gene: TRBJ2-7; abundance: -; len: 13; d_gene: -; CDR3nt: TGCGCCAGCAGCGTGATACTAGGCTACGAGCAGTACTTC; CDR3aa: CASSVILGYEQYF
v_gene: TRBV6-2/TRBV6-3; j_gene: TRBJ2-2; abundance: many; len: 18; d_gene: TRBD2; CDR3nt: TGTGCCAGCAGTTACTCGGGACTAGCGGGTCCCGGCGTCGGGGAGCTGTTTTTT; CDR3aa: CASSYSGLAGPGVGELFF
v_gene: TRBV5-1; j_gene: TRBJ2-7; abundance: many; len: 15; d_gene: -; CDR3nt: TGCGCCAGCAGCTTGGACTCTGCCAGGTCTGGCGAGCAGTACTTC; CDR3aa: CASSLDSARSGEQYF
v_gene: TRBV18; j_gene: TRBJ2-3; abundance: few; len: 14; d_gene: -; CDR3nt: TGTGCCAGTATGCGGGACAGAAACACAGATACGCAGTATTTT; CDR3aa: CASMRDRNTDTQYF
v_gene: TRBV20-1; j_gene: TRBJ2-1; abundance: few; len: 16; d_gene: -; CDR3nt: TGCAGTGCTAGAGATCAAGGCGTCGGGGCGGTCGGTGAGCAGTTCTTC; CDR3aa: CSARDQGVGAVGEQFF
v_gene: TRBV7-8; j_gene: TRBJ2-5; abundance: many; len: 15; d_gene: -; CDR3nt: TGTGCCAGCAGCCCTGAGTACAGCAAACAAGAGACCCAGTACTTC; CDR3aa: CASSPEYSKQETQYF
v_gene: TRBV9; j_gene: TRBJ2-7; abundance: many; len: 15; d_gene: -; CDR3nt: TGTGCCAGCAGCGCTCAAGCAGGGCAGGCCTACGAGCAGTACTTC; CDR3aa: CASSAQAGQAYEQYF
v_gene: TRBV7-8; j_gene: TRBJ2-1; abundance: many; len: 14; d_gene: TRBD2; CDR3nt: TGTGCCAGCAGCTTAACGTTAGCGGGATCTTTTCAGTTCTTC; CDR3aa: CASSLTLAGSFQFF
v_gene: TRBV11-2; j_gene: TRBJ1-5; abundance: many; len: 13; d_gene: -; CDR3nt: TGTGCCAGCAGCTCCTCCCCGGGGCAGCCCCAGCATTTT; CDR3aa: CASSSSPGQPQHF
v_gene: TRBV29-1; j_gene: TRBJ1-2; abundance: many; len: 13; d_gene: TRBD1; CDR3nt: TGCAGCGCTCGGACAGGGATTCAAGTTGGCTACACCTTC; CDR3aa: CSARTGIQVGYTF
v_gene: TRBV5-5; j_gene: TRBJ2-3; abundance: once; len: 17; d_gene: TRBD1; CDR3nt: TGTGCCAGCAGGCGAATTCCGGGACAGAGGGGGACAGATACGCAGTATTTT; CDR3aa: CASRRIPGQRGTDTQYF
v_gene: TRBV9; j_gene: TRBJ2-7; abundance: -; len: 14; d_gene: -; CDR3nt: TGTGCCAGCAGCGTAGATCCATCGGGAGTAGCGAGTGACTTC; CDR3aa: CASSVDPSGVASDF
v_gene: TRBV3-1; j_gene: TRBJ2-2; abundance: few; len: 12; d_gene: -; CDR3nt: TGTGCCATACAACAGGGCACCGGGGAGCTGTTTTTT; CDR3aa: CAIQQGTGELFF
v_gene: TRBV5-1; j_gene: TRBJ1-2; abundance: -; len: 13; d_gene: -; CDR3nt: TGCGCCAGCAGCCCGGAGGTGGAGGGGGGCTACACCTTC; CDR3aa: CASSPEVEGGYTF
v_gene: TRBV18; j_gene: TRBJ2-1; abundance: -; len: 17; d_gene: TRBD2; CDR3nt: TGTGCCAGCTCACCAGTGTTTCGGACTAGCGGGAATAATGAGCAGTTCTTC; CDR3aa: CASSPVFRTSGNNEQFF
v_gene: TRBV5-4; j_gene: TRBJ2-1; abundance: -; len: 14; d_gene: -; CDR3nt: TGTGCCAGCGGCCCCTTGAGCGGATGGGGTGAGCAGTTCTTC; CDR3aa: CASGPLSGWGEQFF
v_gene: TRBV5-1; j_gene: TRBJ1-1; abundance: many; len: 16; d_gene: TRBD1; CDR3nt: TGCGCCAGCAGCGTCGGACAGGGGGGCTTGAACACTGAAGCTTTCTTT; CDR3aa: CASSVGQGGLNTEAFF
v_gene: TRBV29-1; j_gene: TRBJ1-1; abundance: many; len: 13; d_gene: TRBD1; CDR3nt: TGCAGCGTGCCCGGGACAGGGGGTACTGAAGCTTTCTTT; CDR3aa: CSVPGTGGTEAFF
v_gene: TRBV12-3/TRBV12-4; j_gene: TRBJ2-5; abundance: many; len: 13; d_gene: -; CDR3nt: TGTGCCAGCAGAGCCGGGAAAGGAGAGACCCAGTACTTC; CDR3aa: CASRAGKGETQYF
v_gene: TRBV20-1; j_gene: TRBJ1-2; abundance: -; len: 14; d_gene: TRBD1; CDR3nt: TGCAGTGCTACAACAGGGGATTTTGGCCATGGCTACACCTTC; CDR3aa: CSATTGDFGHGYTF
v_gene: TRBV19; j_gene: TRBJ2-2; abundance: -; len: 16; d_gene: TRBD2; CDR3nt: TGTGCCAGTAGTATACTAGCGGGAGCGAACACCGGGGAGCTGTTTTTT; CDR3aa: CASSILAGANTGELFF
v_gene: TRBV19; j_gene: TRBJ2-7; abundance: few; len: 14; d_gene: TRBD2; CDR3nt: TGTGCCAGTAGTCCAGGACTAGCGCGCTACGAGCAGTACTTC; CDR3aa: CASSPGLARYEQYF
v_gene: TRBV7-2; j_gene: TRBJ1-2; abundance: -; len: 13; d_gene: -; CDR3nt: TGTGCCAGCAGCTTAGGGGGGCTGGGTGGCTACACCTTC; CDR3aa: CASSLGGLGGYTF
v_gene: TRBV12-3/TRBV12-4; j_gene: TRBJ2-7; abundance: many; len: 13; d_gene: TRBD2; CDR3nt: TGTGCCAGCAGTCTTACTAGCGGGAGGGCCGAGGACTTC; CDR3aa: CASSLTSGRAEDF
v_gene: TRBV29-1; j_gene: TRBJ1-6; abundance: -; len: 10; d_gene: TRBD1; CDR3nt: TGCAGCGTTGCCAGGGGGTCCCTCCACTTT; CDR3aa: CSVARGSLHF
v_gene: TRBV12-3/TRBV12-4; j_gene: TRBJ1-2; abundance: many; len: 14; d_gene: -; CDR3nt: TGTGCCAGCAGTTTAGAAGGATTTAACTATGGCTACACCTTC; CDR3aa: CASSLEGFNYGYTF
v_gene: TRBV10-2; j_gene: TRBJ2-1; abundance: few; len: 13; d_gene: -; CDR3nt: TGCGCCAGCAGGACGCAACTCGGGGATGAGCAGTTCTTC; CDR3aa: CASRTQLGDEQFF
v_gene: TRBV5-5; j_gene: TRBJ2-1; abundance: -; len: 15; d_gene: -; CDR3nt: TGTGCCAGCAGCACAGGGTTGCGGGAGACCAATGAGCAGTTCTTC; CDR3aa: CASSTGLRETNEQFF
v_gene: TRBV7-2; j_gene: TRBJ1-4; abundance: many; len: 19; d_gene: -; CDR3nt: TGTGCCAGCAGCTTAGCGCGGCGGGGAACATATGCAACTAATGAAAAACTGTTTTTT; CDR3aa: CASSLARRGTYATNEKLFF
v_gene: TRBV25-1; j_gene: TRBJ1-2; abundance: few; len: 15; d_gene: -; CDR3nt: TGTGCCAGCAGTGAATTTAACAGCGCCAACTATGGCTACACCTTC; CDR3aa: CASSEFNSANYGYTF
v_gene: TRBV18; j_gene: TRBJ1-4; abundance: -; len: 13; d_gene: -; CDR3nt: TGTGCCAGCTCACCAGGGGGGACAGAAAAACTGTTTTTT; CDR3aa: CASSPGGTEKLFF
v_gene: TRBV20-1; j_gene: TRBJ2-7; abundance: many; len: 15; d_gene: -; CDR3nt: TGCAGTGCTAGAGTGGGGTACAGGGGAGGCCACGAGCAGTACTTC; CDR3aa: CSARVGYRGGHEQYF
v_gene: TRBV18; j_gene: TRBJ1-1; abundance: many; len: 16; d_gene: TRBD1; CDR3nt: TGTGCCAGCTCACCACCGTGGACAGGGAGGGACACTGAAGCTTTCTTT; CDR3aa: CASSPPWTGRDTEAFF
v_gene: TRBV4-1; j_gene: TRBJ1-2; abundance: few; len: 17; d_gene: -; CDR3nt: TGCGCCAGCAGCCAACACATCTTCCGGGGGGACGACTATGGCTACACCTTC; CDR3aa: CASSQHIFRGDDYGYTF
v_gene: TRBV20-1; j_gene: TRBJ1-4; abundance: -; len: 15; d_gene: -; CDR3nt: TGCAGTGCTAGAGTCCCGGAGAAAACTGATGAAAAACTGTTTTTT; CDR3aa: CSARVPEKTDEKLFF
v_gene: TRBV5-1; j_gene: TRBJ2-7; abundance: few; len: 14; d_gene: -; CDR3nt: TGCGCCAGCAGCTTGGAAGGAGTTCTCGACGAGCAGTACTTC; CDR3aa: CASSLEGVLDEQYF
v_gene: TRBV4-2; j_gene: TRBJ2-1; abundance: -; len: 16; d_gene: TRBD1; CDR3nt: TGTGCCAGCAGCCAAGGACCCGGGACAGACTACAATGAGCAGTTCTTC; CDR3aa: CASSQGPGTDYNEQFF
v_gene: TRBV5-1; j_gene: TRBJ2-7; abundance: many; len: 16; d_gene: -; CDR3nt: TGCGCCAGCAGCTACGCTGGGCGGGTAAAGGCCTACGAGCAGTACTTC; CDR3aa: CASSYAGRVKAYEQYF
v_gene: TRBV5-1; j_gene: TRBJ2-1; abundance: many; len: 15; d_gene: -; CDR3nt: TGCGCCAGCAGCTTGGGTACGGGAGCGTCCGATGAGCAGTTCTTC; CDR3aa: CASSLGTGASDEQFF
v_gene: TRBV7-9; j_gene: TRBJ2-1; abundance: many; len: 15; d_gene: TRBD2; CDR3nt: TGTGCCAGCAGCACCGTAGCGGGAGCGGGAAATGAGCAGTTCTTC; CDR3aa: CASSTVAGAGNEQFF
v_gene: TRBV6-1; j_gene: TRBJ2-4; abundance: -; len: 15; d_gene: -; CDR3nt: TGTGCCAGAGACTTCCCCAGACAGGCCAAAAACATTCAGTACTTC; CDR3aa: CARDFPRQAKNIQYF
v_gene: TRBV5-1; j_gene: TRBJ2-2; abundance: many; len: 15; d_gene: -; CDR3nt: TGTGCCAGCAGCTTAGAGGGTGCGAACACCGGGGAGCTGTTTTTT; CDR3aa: CASSLEGANTGELFF
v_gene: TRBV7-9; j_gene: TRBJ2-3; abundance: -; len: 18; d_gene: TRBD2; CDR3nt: TGTGCCAGCAGCTTATTACCCGGACTAGCGGGCCGTCAAGATACGCAGTATTTT; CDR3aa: CASSLLPGLAGRQDTQYF
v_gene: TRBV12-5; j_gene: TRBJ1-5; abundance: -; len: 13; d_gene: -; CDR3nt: TGTGCTAGTGATCGGGGCAGCAATCAGCCCCAGCATTTT; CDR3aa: CASDRGSNQPQHF
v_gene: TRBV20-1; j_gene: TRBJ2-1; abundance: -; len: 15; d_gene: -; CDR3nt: TGCAGTGCTAGAGCACTAGCCTTAAGTTACAATGAGCAGTTCTTC; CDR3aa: CSARALALSYNEQFF
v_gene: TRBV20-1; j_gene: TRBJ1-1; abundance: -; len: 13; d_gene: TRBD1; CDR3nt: TGCAGTGCTCCCGGGACAGGTCCCCTTGAAGCTTTCTTT; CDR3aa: CSAPGTGPLEAFF
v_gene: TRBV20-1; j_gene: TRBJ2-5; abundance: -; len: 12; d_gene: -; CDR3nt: TGCAGTGCTAGAGCCATTGGGGAGACCCAGTACTTC; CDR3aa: CSARAIGETQYF